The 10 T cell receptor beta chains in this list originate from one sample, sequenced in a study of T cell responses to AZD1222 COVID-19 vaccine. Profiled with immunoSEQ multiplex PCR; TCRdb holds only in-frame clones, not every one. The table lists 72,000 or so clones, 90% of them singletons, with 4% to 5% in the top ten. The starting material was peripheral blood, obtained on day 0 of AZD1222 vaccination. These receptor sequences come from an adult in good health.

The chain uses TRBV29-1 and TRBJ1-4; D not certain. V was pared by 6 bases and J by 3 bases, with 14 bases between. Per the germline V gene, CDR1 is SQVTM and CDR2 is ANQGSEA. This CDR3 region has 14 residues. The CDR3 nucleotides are TGCAGCGTGGCCCGATCTGGGTCTAATGAAAAACTGTTTTTT. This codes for CSVARSGSNEKLFF. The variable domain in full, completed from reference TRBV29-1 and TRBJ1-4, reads SAVISQKPSRDICQRGTSLTIQCQVDSQVTMMFWYRQQPGQSLTLIATANQGSEATYESGFVIDKFPISRPNLTFSTLTVSNMSPEDSSIYLCSVARSGSNEKLFFGSGTQLSVL.

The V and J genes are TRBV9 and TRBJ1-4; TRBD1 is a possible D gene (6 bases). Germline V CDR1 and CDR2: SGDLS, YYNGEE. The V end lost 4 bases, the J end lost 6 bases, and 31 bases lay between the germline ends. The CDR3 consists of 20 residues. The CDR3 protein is CASSPSAGQPAGGLHEKLFF. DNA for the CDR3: TGTGCCAGCAGCCCCTCCGCCGGACAGCCTGCGGGGGGTTTACATGAAAAACTGTTTTTT.

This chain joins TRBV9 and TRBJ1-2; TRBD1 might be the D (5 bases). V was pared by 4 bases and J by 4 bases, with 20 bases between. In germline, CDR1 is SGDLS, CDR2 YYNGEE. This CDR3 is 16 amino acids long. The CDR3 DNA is TGTGCCAGCAGCCCCCAGCAGGGAATAGCTTTCTATGGCTACACCTTC. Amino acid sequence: CASSPQQGIAFYGYTF.

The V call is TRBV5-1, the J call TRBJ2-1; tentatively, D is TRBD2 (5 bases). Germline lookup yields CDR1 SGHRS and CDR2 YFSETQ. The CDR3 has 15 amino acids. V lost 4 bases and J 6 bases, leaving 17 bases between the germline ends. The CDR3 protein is CASSTTGVPGNEQFF. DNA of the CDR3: TGCGCCAGCAGCACCACCGGGGTCCCGGGCAATGAGCAGTTCTTC.

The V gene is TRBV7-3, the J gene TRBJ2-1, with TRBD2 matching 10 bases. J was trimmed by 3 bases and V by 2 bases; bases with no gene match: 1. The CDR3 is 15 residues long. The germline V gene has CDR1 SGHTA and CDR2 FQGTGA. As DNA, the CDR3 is TGTGCCAGCAGCTTAGGGACTAGCGTCTACAATGAGCAGTTCTTC. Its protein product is CASSLGTSVYNEQFF.

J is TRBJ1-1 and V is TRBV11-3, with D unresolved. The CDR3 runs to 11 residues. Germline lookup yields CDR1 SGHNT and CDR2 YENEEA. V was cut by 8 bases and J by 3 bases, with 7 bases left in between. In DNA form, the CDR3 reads TGTGCCAGCGGGTTGGACACTGAAGCTTTCTTT. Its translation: CASGLDTEAFF.

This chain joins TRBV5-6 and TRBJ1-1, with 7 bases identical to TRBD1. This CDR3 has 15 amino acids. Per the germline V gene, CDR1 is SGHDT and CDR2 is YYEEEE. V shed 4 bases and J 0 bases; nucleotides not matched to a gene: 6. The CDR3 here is CASSVRGQVNTEAFF. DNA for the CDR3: TGTGCCAGCAGCGTCCGCGGACAGGTGAACACTGAAGCTTTCTTT.

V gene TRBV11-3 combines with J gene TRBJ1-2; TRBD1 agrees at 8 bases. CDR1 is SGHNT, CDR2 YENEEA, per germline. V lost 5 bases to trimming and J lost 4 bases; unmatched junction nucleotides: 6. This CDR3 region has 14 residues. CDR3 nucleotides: TGTGCCAGCAGCCATCAGACAGGGGCCTATGGCTACACCTTC. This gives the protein CASSHQTGAYGYTF.

The CDR3 spells CASSLDAAGEQFF. DNA of the CDR3: TGTGCCAGCAGCTTAGACGCCGCTGGTGAGCAGTTCTTC. The chain recombines TRBV7-2 with TRBJ2-1; D is unclear. Germline CDR1 SGHTA, CDR2 FQGNSA. Trimming left V 1 base short and J 9 bases short, with 10 bases between. This CDR3 is built from 13 residues.

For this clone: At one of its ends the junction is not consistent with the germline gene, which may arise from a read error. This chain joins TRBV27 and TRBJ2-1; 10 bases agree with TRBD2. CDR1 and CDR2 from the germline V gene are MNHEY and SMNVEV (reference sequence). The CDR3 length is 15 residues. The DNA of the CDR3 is TGTGCCAGCAGTCCCTTAGGGAAGCGGGAGGGCCAATTAATCTTC. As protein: CASSPLGKREGQLIF.